A selection of T cell receptor beta chains follows, all from one sample in a study of shared clonotypes between healthy human individuals. Repertoires were generated with immunoSEQ multiplex PCR, while TCRdb's copy carries only in-frame clones and drops some. The sample consists of more than 550,000 clones, less than 95% of them appearing once. Specimen: memory CD8+ T cells from PBMCs. These receptors all stem from a man younger than 35 in good health. Some clones in this sample may be carry-over from other donors' samples. Both conserved end residues are part of each CDR3. Each record gives: J gene, D gene, V gene, clone size, CDR3 protein, CDR3 DNA. D genes are given only for firm matches. Not every row has a clone size; where given, it reads once, few, many or a size class.

>TRBJ1-1|.|TRBV7-8|.
CASSLRQVGATEAFF
TGTGCCAGCAGCTTAAGGCAGGTGGGAGCTACTGAAGCTTTCTTT
>TRBJ2-1|.|TRBV11-2|.
CASSFFSHNEQFF
TGTGCCAGCAGCTTCTTCAGCCACAATGAGCAGTTCTTC
>TRBJ2-5|TRBD2|TRBV10-3|once
CAIGASGMYQETQYF
TGTGCCATCGGGGCTAGCGGGATGTATCAAGAGACCCAGTACTTC
>TRBJ1-1|TRBD1|TRBV27|.
CASSSTTGGVFTEAFF
TGTGCCAGCAGTTCCACGACAGGGGGCGTCTTCACTGAAGCTTTCTTT
>TRBJ2-7|TRBD1|TRBV28|.
CASSFQGQGLYEQYF
TGTGCCAGCAGTTTCCAAGGACAGGGGCTCTACGAGCAGTACTTC
>TRBJ1-1|.|TRBV5-1|.
CASSGGLRTEAFF
TGTGCCAGCAGCGGGGGACTTCGCACTGAAGCTTTCTTT
>TRBJ1-1|.|TRBV6-4|.
CASRPPMVMGPRGCHTEAFF
TGTGCCAGCAGACCGCCCATGGTTATGGGGCCGCGAGGGTGTCACACTGAAGCTTTCTTT
>TRBJ1-1|.|TRBV12-5|.
CASGFGENTEAFF
TGTGCTAGTGGTTTCGGGGAGAACACTGAAGCTTTCTTT
>TRBJ1-1|.|TRBV27|.
CASSFYHPTALQEAFF
TGTGCCAGCAGTTTCTACCATCCGACAGCCTTGCAGGAAGCTTTCTTT
>TRBJ2-3|TRBD2|TRBV15|.
CATSSGSFTDTQYF
TGTGCCACAAGTAGCGGGAGCTTCACAGATACGCAGTATTTT
>TRBJ1-1|.|TRBV7-3|.
CASSWTGNTEAFF
TGTGCCAGCAGCTGGACGGGGAACACTGAAGCTTTCTTT
>TRBJ2-3|.|TRBV28|once
CASSLQSDTQYF
TGTGCCAGCAGTCTACAGTCAGATACGCAGTATTTT
>TRBJ2-2|.|TRBV5-6|.
CASSTGLRLGELFF
TGTGCCAGCAGCACCGGTTTGCGGTTAGGGGAGCTGTTTTTT
>TRBJ1-2|.|TRBV21-1|.
CASSKVRGQGAIYGYTF
TGTGCCAGCAGCAAAGTGAGGGGACAAGGGGCCATCTATGGCTACACCTTC
>TRBJ2-1|.|TRBV11-1|.
CASKDSYNEQFF
TGTGCCAGCAAGGACTCCTACAATGAGCAGTTCTTC
>TRBJ1-5|TRBD1|TRBV27|.
CASSADRGTSNQPQHF
TGTGCCAGCAGTGCCGACAGGGGGACAAGCAATCAGCCCCAGCATTTT
>TRBJ1-4|.|TRBV15|.
CATSPSGLGDEKLFF
TGTGCCACCAGCCCGTCAGGACTTGGGGATGAAAAACTGTTTTTT
>TRBJ2-7|.|TRBV28|.
CASSSIGGHYEQYF
TGTGCCAGCAGTTCTATAGGGGGACACTACGAGCAGTACTTC